This T cell receptor (beta chain) was found in a study of T cell changes during pregnancy in multiple sclerosis. Sequencing used immunoSEQ multiplex PCR; TCRdb keeps in-frame clones, though not all of them. The sample consists of about 85,000 clones, roughly 92% of them appearing once. CDR1 MNHEY and CDR2 SVGAGI come from the germline V gene. Losses at the gene ends were 2 bases for V and 2 bases for J; bases not matched to a gene: 9. CDR3 length: 16 residues. This specimen was peripheral blood, taken in the first trimester of pregnancy. This TCR was sampled from a female donor with multiple sclerosis, enrolled in a pregnancy study. The gene calls are TRBV6-5 and TRBJ2-7; 7 bases are shared with TRBD2. CDR3 nucleotides: TGTGCCAGCAGTTACGCTCCCCGGGGGGAAACCTACGAGCAGTACTTC. This sequence encodes CASSYAPRGETYEQYF.